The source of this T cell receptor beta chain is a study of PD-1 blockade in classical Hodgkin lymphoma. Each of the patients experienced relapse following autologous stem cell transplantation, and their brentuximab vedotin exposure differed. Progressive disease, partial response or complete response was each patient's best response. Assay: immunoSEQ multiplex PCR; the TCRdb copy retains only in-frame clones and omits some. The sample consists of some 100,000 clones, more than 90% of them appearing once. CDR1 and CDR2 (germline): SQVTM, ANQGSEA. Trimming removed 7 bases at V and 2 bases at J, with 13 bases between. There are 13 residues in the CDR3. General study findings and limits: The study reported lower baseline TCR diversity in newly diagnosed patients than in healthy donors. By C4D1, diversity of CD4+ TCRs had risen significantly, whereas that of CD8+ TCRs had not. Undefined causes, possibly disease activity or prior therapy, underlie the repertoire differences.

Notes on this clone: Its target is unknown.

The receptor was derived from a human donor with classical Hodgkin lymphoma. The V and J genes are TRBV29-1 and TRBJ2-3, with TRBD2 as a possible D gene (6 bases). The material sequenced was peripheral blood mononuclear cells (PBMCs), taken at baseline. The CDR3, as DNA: TGCAGCGGGGACTCGGGTTCCACAGATACGCAGTATTTT. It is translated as CSGDSGSTDTQYF.